Presented here are 14 T cell receptor beta chains from one specimen sequenced in a study of blood T cell repertoires in COVID-19. Using immunoSEQ multiplex PCR, the repertoire was profiled, and TCRdb retains in-frame clones only, with some absent. The table records some 200,000 clones, roughly 90% of them present only once. Sequenced input: PBMCs or T cells enriched from blood (not recorded which). These receptors all stem from a woman under 30 who had recovered from COVID-19.

The chain uses TRBV30 and TRBJ1-2; D is unclear. This CDR3 comprises 12 residues. Trimming cost V 3 bases and J 6 bases, with 11 bases left between them. Germline CDR1 GTSNPN, CDR2 SVGIG (reference sequence). This chain's CDR3 is CAWSSEENGYTF. The CDR3 bases are TGTGCCTGGAGCTCGGAGGAGAATGGCTACACCTTC.

The chain uses TRBV5-4 and TRBJ1-2, with a tentative D call TRBD1 (5 bases). The CDR3 has 14 residues. Trimming took off 4 bases at V and 1 base at J, with 11 bases between the two ends. Germline CDR1 is SGHNT and CDR2 is YYREEE (reference sequence). The CDR3 loop is CASSGDYNNYGYTF. The CDR3 bases are TGTGCCAGCAGCGGGGACTACAATAACTATGGCTACACCTTC. The full variable domain, rest sourced from reference TRBV5-4 and TRBJ1-2, is ETGVTQSPTHLIKTRGQQVTLRCSSQSGHNTVSWYQQALGQGPQFIFQYYREEENGRGNFPPRFSGLQFPNYSSELNVNALELDDSALYLCASSGDYNNYGYTFGSGTRLTVV.

J is TRBJ2-5 and V is TRBV27, with TRBD2 matching over 7 bases. J gave up 3 bases and V 6 bases, and 13 bases lay outside the gene matches. Germline V CDR1 and CDR2: MNHEY, SMNVEV (reference sequence). The CDR3 has 16 residues. CDR3 sequence reads: CASSPVGVAGEETQYF. CDR3 in DNA: TGTGCCAGCAGCCCCGTGGGAGTCGCGGGGGAAGAGACCCAGTACTTC.

The rearrangement joins TRBV29-1 to TRBJ1-2; the D gene is possibly TRBD1 (5 bases). Germline V lookup: CDR1 SQVTM, CDR2 ANQGSEA. V dropped 0 bases and J dropped 4 bases, with 9 bases sitting between them. This CDR3 is built from 13 residues. This CDR3 reads CSVEDQGIYGYTF. DNA for the CDR3: TGCAGCGTTGAAGATCAGGGCATCTATGGCTACACCTTC.

Here the CDR3 reads CASGPRDRAPYF. The CDR3 DNA is TGTGCTAGTGGTCCCCGGGACAGGGCCCCGTATTTT. This chain uses TRBV12-5 with TRBJ2-3, with 9 bases identical to TRBD1. This CDR3 has 12 residues. J was trimmed by 14 bases and V by 5 bases; bases with no gene match: 8. From germline, CDR1 is LGHNT and CDR2 FRNRAP.

The V gene is TRBV7-9, the J gene TRBJ2-1; 8 bases are shared with TRBD2. CDR3 length: 12 amino acids. Germline V gene data show CDR1 as SEHNR and CDR2 as FQNEAQ (reference sequence). V trimming: 5 bases; J trimming: 12 bases; junction bases outside the gene matches: 6. CDR3: CASSPVSGGQFF. CDR3 nucleotide sequence: TGTGCCAGCAGCCCAGTCAGCGGGGGGCAGTTCTTC.

This chain links TRBV5-1 with TRBJ1-5; D remains ambiguous. The germline gives CDR1 SGHRS, CDR2 YFSETQ. The CDR3 covers 16 residues. Trimming cost V 1 base and J 0 bases, with 11 bases left between them. The chain's CDR3 is CASSLTGDYSNQPQHF. DNA for the CDR3: TGCGCCAGCAGCTTGACGGGTGACTATAGCAATCAGCCCCAGCATTTT.

The rearrangement links TRBV5-1 to TRBJ2-7; 7 bases match TRBD1. After removal of 4 bases from V and 1 base from J, the junction contained 14 bases not matched to a gene. CDR3 length: 17 residues. The germline V gene has CDR1 SGHRS and CDR2 YFSETQ. CDR3 nucleotide sequence: TGCGCCAGCAGCCCAACGATTAGACAGGGTCCATCCTACGAGCAGTACTTC. This sequence encodes CASSPTIRQGPSYEQYF.

The chain recombines TRBV19 with TRBJ1-1; D gene uncertain. The V end was cut by 0 bases, the J end by 1 base, with 9 bases between. The CDR3 totals 15 residues. CDR1 LNHDA and CDR2 SQIVND come from the germline V gene (reference sequence). CDR3 in amino acids: CASSIDWPSNTEAFF. For the CDR3, the DNA is TGTGCCAGTAGTATAGATTGGCCCTCGAACACTGAAGCTTTCTTT.

CDR3 amino acids: CASSAGNTGELFF. DNA of the CDR3: TGTGCCAGCAGTGCAGGGAACACCGGGGAGCTGTTTTTT. The chain uses TRBV6-4 and TRBJ2-2, with D unclear. Trimming cost V 4 bases and J 1 base, with 4 bases left between them. The CDR3 has 13 amino acids. CDR1 MRHNA and CDR2 SNTAGT come from the germline V gene.

The count of this clone is one. This sequence joins TRBV10-3 and TRBJ2-7, with 9 positions matching TRBD1. V trimming: 2 bases; J trimming: 2 bases; junction bases outside the gene matches: 4. CDR1 is ENHRY and CDR2 is SYGVKD in the germline V gene. This CDR3 is 15 amino acids long. CDR3 nucleotides: TGTGCCATCAGTGAGCCGGGACAGGGAACCTACGAGCAGTACTTC. It is translated as CAISEPGQGTYEQYF.

This clone was recorded a few times. This sequence joins TRBV10-3 and TRBJ2-3; D perhaps matches TRBD2 (5 bases). Trimming cost V 7 bases and J 1 base, with 9 bases left between them. This CDR3 is built from 13 residues. Germline lookup yields CDR1 ENHRY and CDR2 SYGVKD. The CDR3 DNA reads TGTGCCATCATGGACGGGGGCACAGATACGCAGTATTTT. Translation gives CAIMDGGTDTQYF.

J is TRBJ1-2 and V is TRBV20-1; D is perhaps TRBD1 (6 bases). V lost 7 bases and J lost 3, with 9 bases in between. Germline CDR1 is DFQATT and CDR2 is SNEGSKA (reference sequence). This CDR3 has 11 amino acids. CDR3 sequence (DNA): TGCAGTGTACGACAGGACTATGGCTACACCTTC. It codes for CSVRQDYGYTF.

CDR3 nucleotides: TGTGCCAGCACAGACGGGGTTAACTATGGCTACACCTTC. Protein sequence: CASTDGVNYGYTF. V is TRBV6-5 and J is TRBJ1-2; D not certain. The CDR3 consists of 13 residues. Looked up from germline, CDR1 is MNHEY and CDR2 is SVGAGI. Trimming took 7 bases from V and 1 from J, leaving 10 bases between them.